This is a list of T cell receptor beta chains from one sample in a study of monozygotic twins with inflammatory bowel disease. No DNA is given; TCRdb re-called the 5' RACE reads and lists each CDR3 protein once. In all, the sample yields approximately 400,000 distinct CDR3 sequences. What was sequenced was blood. The receptors were gathered from a human donor with ulcerative colitis or Crohn's disease, or a healthy co-twin of an affected twin (not recorded which). Both conserved end residues are part of each CDR3.

>TRBV2|TRBJ2-5
CASRYRAGGGETQYF
>TRBV7-2|TRBJ1-1
CASSIDGARNTEAFF
>TRBV27|TRBJ2-1
CASSLRLAGVPGEQFF
>TRBV5-1|TRBJ2-1
CASSSQNRRNEQFF
>TRBV20-1|TRBJ2-1
CSARDVAGLLSYNEQFF
>TRBV3-1|TRBJ2-7
CASSLRGVRSSYEQYF
>TRBV28|TRBJ1-5
CASRYFRENQPQHF
>TRBV6-2/TRBV6-3|TRBJ1-5
CASGEGGQPQHF
>TRBV9|TRBJ1-2
CASSSMGRGEHYGYTF
>TRBV30|TRBJ2-7
CAGDSGGSYEQYF
>TRBV7-9|TRBJ1-6
CASSPLPVAGSNSPLHF
>TRBV5-1|TRBJ2-3
CASSSPFSGETDTQYF
>TRBV9|TRBJ1-6
CASSDKQIRSYNSPLHF
>TRBV14|TRBJ2-7
CASSQDPGITSYEQYF
>TRBV9|TRBJ2-3
CASSVDGGPSTDTQYF